A single sample gave rise to the 32 T cell receptor beta chains below, sequenced in a study of metastatic and nonmetastatic thyroid tumors. The entire patient cohort was treatment-naive prior to thyroid surgery. Using MiXCR, TCRdb re-called clones from the PCR reads. The sample shows roughly 3,900 clones, 35% to 45% of them seen only once. Input material: tumor tissue. The receptors come from a female donor with papillary thyroid cancer or a benign thyroid nodule (not recorded which). Some clones in this sample may be carry-over from other donors' samples.

A few counts support this clone. The genes are TRBV6-1 and TRBJ2-2; TRBD2 might be the D (5 bases). Germline CDR1 MNHNS, CDR2 SASEGT. The CDR3 runs to 14 residues. V lost 5 bases, J lost 3 bases, and 10 bases lay in between. This chain's CDR3 is CASSQSGDTGELFF. CDR3 coding DNA: TGTGCCAGCAGTCAATCCGGGGACACCGGGGAGCTGTTTTTT.

This clone appeared a few times. The rearrangement uses TRBV6-1 and TRBJ1-2; D ambiguous. In germline, CDR1 is MNHNS, CDR2 SASEGT. The length of the CDR3 is 11 residues. V was shortened by 5 bases and J by 8 bases, with 9 bases between the two germline ends. The CDR3 DNA reads TGTGCCAGCAGTACAACACAGGGCTACACCTTC. Translation: CASSTTQGYTF.

CDR3 nucleotide sequence: TGTGCCAGCAGTTTCTACCGGGGGACCATCCAAGAGACCCAGTACTTC. This gives the protein CASSFYRGTIQETQYF. V gene TRBV27 combines with J gene TRBJ2-5; D is perhaps TRBD2 (6 bases). The CDR3 consists of 16 residues. Germline V gene data show CDR1 as MNHEY and CDR2 as SMNVEV (reference sequence). Trimming cost V 3 bases and J 1 base, with 15 bases left between them.

This clone has just a few counts. The chain joins TRBV2 to TRBJ2-1; TRBD1 might be the D (6 bases). Germline values: CDR1 SNHLY, CDR2 FYNNEI. The CDR3 totals 15 residues. Trimming took 7 bases from V and 3 from J, leaving 16 bases between them. Written as DNA, the CDR3 is TGTGCCAGCAAAATCACAGGGTACCTCTACAATGAGCAGTTCTTC. As protein: CASKITGYLYNEQFF.

This clone was counted a single time. J is TRBJ1-2 and V is TRBV20-1; 7 bases map to TRBD1. Trimming took 3 bases from V and 4 from J; bases not matched to a gene: 5. This CDR3 spans 13 amino acids. Germline V gives CDR1 DFQATT, CDR2 SNEGSKA (reference sequence). The CDR3 bases are TGCAGTGCTAGTAGCTGGGACAGCTATGGCTACACCTTC. Its translation: CSASSWDSYGYTF.

V and J are TRBV6-1 and TRBJ2-7, with a tentative D call TRBD2 (6 bases). V lost 1 base, J lost 3 bases, and 16 bases lay in between. Germline CDR1 reads MNHNS; CDR2 reads SASEGT. The CDR3 runs 16 residues. The CDR3 DNA reads as TGTGCCAGCAGTGAAGTCCAAGCGGGCGGGCACTACGAGCAGTACTTC. Translation: CASSEVQAGGHYEQYF.

This clone was counted a few times. The chain has TRBV6-1 and TRBJ2-7; possibly TRBD1 or TRBD2 for D (5 bases each). The germline V gene has CDR1 MNHNS and CDR2 SASEGT. V dropped 6 bases and J dropped 2 bases, with 17 bases sitting between them. This CDR3 comprises 15 residues. The CDR3 is CASSQGTQGTYEQYF. DNA of the CDR3: TGTGCCAGCAGCCAAGGGACCCAGGGAACCTACGAGCAGTACTTC.

V and J are TRBV9 and TRBJ1-2, with D uncertain. Trimming shortened V by 3 bases and J by 7 bases, and 19 bases separated the two germline ends. This CDR3 spans 15 amino acids. Per germline, CDR1 SGDLS and CDR2 YYNGEE. The CDR3 sequence: CASSGGFPGRSGYTF. CDR3 nucleotides: TGTGCCAGCAGCGGCGGGTTTCCGGGCAGAAGTGGCTACACCTTC.

The chain joins TRBV19 to TRBJ2-7, with D unresolved. The V gene lost 3 bases and the J gene lost 0 bases, with 12 bases spanning the gap. This CDR3 region has 15 residues. Germline values: CDR1 LNHDA, CDR2 SQIVND (reference sequence). The CDR3 reads CASSILARPSYEQYF. The DNA of the CDR3 is TGTGCCAGTAGTATCCTCGCGCGCCCCTCCTACGAGCAGTACTTC.

A word on this clone: The junction departs from the called germline gene at one end, perhaps through a read error. The rearrangement uses TRBV6-1 and TRBJ2-3, with D unresolved. Per the germline V gene, CDR1 is MNHNS and CDR2 is SASEGT. This CDR3 has 15 amino acids. CDR3 residues: CASSVPLYFTYTQYF. The CDR3 DNA follows: TGTGCCAGCAGTGTTCCCCTTTACTTCACATATACGCAGTATTTT.

The table lists this clone with a few counts. The gene calls are TRBV28 and TRBJ2-7; 12 bases agree with TRBD1. The germline gives CDR1 MDHEN, CDR2 SYDVKM. The CDR3 runs 15 residues. V lost 4 bases to trimming and J lost 6 bases; unmatched junction nucleotides: 7. CDR3 coding DNA: TGTGCCAGCAGTTCTTCCGGGACAGGGGGCCTCGAGCAGTACTTC. Translated: CASSSSGTGGLEQYF. Full variable domain (outside the CDR3, taken from reference TRBV28 and TRBJ2-7): DVKVTQSSRYLVKRTGEKVFLECVQDMDHENMFWYRQDPGLGLRLIYFSYDVKMKEKGDIPEGYSVSREKKERFSLILESASTNQTSMYLCASSSSGTGGLEQYFGPGTRLTVT.

In its sample, this clone was seen a few times. The chain couples TRBV12-3 or TRBV12-4 to TRBJ1-5; tentative D call: TRBD1 (6 bases). Trimming left V 6 bases short and J 3 bases short, with 12 bases between. This CDR3 spans 14 amino acids. CDR3 sequence reads: CASSQTGNNQPQHF. The CDR3 DNA reads TGTGCCAGCAGCCAAACAGGGAACAATCAGCCCCAGCATTTT.

The chain links TRBV20-1 to TRBJ2-3; D is perhaps TRBD2 (6 bases). The CDR3 covers 14 residues. From germline, CDR1 is DFQATT and CDR2 SNEGSKA (reference sequence). Deletions cut 4 bases from V and 6 bases from J, with 17 bases between. The CDR3 bases are TGCAGTGCTATCGGGACTCCTACCGGGGATACGCAGTATTTT. As protein: CSAIGTPTGDTQYF.

The rearrangement links TRBV6-4 to TRBJ2-1; TRBD2 matches 9 bases. Germline-derived CDR1 and CDR2 are MRHNA and SNTAGT. The CDR3 length is 16 residues. V shed 0 bases and J 3 bases; nucleotides not matched to a gene: 3. Written as DNA, the CDR3 is TGTGCCAGCAGTGACTCAGCGGGGGGCGACTACAATGAGCAGTTCTTC. This codes for CASSDSAGGDYNEQFF.

The rearrangement joins TRBV6-1 to TRBJ2-7; D possibly matches TRBD1 or TRBD2 (5 bases each). V lost 5 bases to trimming and J lost 0 bases, with 17 bases between them. The CDR3 has 16 amino acids. Germline V gene sequence: CDR1 MNHNS, CDR2 SASEGT. CDR3 bases: TGTGCCAGCAGTAGAGGGACGCCAACCCTCTCCTACGAGCAGTACTTC. Translated, it gives CASSRGTPTLSYEQYF.

V and J are TRBV3-1 and TRBJ2-1, with D possibly matching TRBD2 (5 bases). CDR1 LGHDT and CDR2 YNNKEL come from the germline V gene (reference sequence). There are 13 residues in the CDR3. V lost 4 bases to trimming and J lost 9 bases, with 13 bases between them. CDR3 sequence reads: CASSLGGSFEQFF. CDR3 coding DNA: TGTGCCAGCAGCCTTGGAGGCAGCTTTGAGCAGTTCTTC.

The chain couples TRBV7-3 to TRBJ2-3; D is perhaps TRBD1 (5 bases). Germline lookup yields CDR1 SGHTA and CDR2 FQGTGA. V lost 6 bases, J lost 2 bases, and 15 bases lay in between. The CDR3 loop spans 15 amino acids. The CDR3 is CASSATRTNTDTQYF. The CDR3, as DNA: TGTGCCAGCAGTGCGACGCGGACAAACACAGATACGCAGTATTTT.

This clone showed up just once. The chain is built from TRBV7-2 and TRBJ2-5, with 7 bases that match TRBD1. V lost 0 bases, J lost 5 bases, and 12 bases stayed unmatched. There are 17 residues in the CDR3. Germline CDR1 and CDR2: SGHTA and FQGNSA. The CDR3 reads CASSLAFGRGLGETQYF. CDR3 DNA sequence: TGTGCCAGCAGCTTAGCCTTTGGTAGGGGGCTCGGGGAGACCCAGTACTTC.

The sample holds one count of this clone. The J gene is TRBJ2-1, the V gene TRBV19; 12 bases line up with TRBD1. From germline, CDR1 is LNHDA and CDR2 SQIVND (reference sequence). This CDR3 spans 16 amino acids. Trimming removed 2 bases from V and 9 bases from J; junction bases left unmatched: 8. CDR3 sequence reads: CASSIRGTGGFGEQFF. The CDR3 nucleotides read TGTGCCAGTAGTATAAGAGGGACAGGGGGCTTTGGTGAGCAGTTCTTC.

This clone was seen a handful of times. The chain couples TRBV6-1 to TRBJ2-2; 13 bases fit TRBD2. Unmatched junction bases numbered 4, after V lost 6 bases and J lost 6 bases. This CDR3 region has 15 residues. Germline V gene sequence: CDR1 MNHNS, CDR2 SASEGT. CDR3 loop: CASRPGTSGAGELFF. The CDR3 bases are TGTGCCAGCAGACCCGGGACTAGCGGGGCCGGGGAGCTGTTTTTT.

The gene calls are TRBV7-3 and TRBJ2-3, with D possibly TRBD1 on 6 matching bases. Trimming removed 6 bases from V and 2 bases from J, with 15 bases in between. The CDR3 totals 15 residues. CDR1 is SGHTA, CDR2 FQGTGA, per germline. The CDR3 nucleotides read TGTGCCAGCAGTGCGACGGGGACAAACACAGATACGCAGTATTTT. Translation gives CASSATGTNTDTQYF.

The V call is TRBV20-1, the J call TRBJ1-2, with 9 bases lining up with TRBD1. The germline V gene has CDR1 DFQATT and CDR2 SNEGSKA (reference sequence). The CDR3 loop spans 16 amino acids. V lost 1 base to trimming and J lost 8 bases; unmatched junction nucleotides: 14. This CDR3 reads CSARGGTGKDVAGYTF. The CDR3 nucleotides are TGCAGTGCTAGAGGAGGGACAGGGAAGGATGTAGCGGGCTACACCTTC.

J is TRBJ2-7 and V is TRBV6-1; 9 nucleotides line up with TRBD1. The V and J ends lost 2 bases and 3 bases, in that order; junction bases with no gene match: 8. The CDR3 spans 16 residues. Germline values: CDR1 MNHNS, CDR2 SASEGT. As DNA, the CDR3 is TGTGCCAGCAGTGAATATATTCGACAGGGGGTCTACGAGCAGTACTTC. Translating it yields CASSEYIRQGVYEQYF.

This clone has only one observation. The rearrangement links TRBV4-1 to TRBJ2-1, with D unresolved. The germline V gene has CDR1 MGHRA and CDR2 YSYEKL. The CDR3 runs to 14 residues. V lost 0 bases and J 8 bases, leaving 11 bases between the germline ends. The CDR3 coding sequence is TGCGCCAGCAGCCAAGATGTGCGGTTTGATGAGCAGTTCTTC. Its protein product is CASSQDVRFDEQFF.

The chain recombines TRBV13 with TRBJ1-1, with D uncertain. The germline gives CDR1 PRHDT, CDR2 FYEKMQ (reference sequence). This CDR3 is 13 amino acids long. Trimming removed 3 bases from V and 2 bases from J, with 7 bases in between. This chain's CDR3 is CASSFSANTEAFF. The DNA for the CDR3 is TGTGCCAGCAGCTTTTCGGCTAACACTGAAGCTTTCTTT.

CDR3 coding DNA: TGCGCCAGCAGCTTGACAGGGGAAAACTACGAGCAGTACTTC. This sequence encodes CASSLTGENYEQYF. The V gene is TRBV5-1, the J gene TRBJ2-7, with 7 bases fitting TRBD1. Trimming took 1 base from V and 3 from J; bases not matched to a gene: 4. The CDR3 extends over 14 amino acids. Germline-derived CDR1 and CDR2 are SGHRS and YFSETQ.

This rearrangement joins TRBV27 to TRBJ2-7; a weak D match, TRBD1 (6 bases). Trimming removed 4 bases at V and 1 base at J, with 14 bases between. Looked up from germline, CDR1 is MNHEY and CDR2 is SMNVEV (reference sequence). This CDR3 region has 15 residues. Here the CDR3 DNA reads TGTGCCAGCAGTTCGGCCTCGACAGGTTCCTACGAGCAGTACTTC. Translation: CASSSASTGSYEQYF.

For this clone: Given a much more abundant clone one base away, this may be a read error. The genes are TRBV11-2 and TRBJ1-1; D is unresolved. Germline CDR1 is SGHAT and CDR2 is FQNNGV. The V and J ends lost 2 bases and 6 bases respectively, with 10 bases between them. The CDR3 is made up of 13 amino acids. CDR3: CASSLSSQSEAFF. CDR3 DNA sequence: TGTGCCAGCAGCTTAAGTTCCCAGTCTGAAGCTTTCTTT.

This clone came up a few times. The gene calls are TRBV28 and TRBJ1-2; a possible D gene is TRBD1 (5 bases). Germline loops: CDR1 MDHEN, CDR2 SYDVKM. V was trimmed by 6 bases and J by 6 bases, leaving 14 bases between them. The CDR3 runs to 13 residues. The CDR3: CASSRVGVHGYTF. In nucleotides, the CDR3 is TGTGCCAGCAGCCGGGTGGGGGTCCATGGCTACACCTTC.

This chain uses TRBV7-6 with TRBJ1-5; 7 nucleotides agree with TRBD1. V lost 5 bases and J lost 9; bases outside the gene matches: 7. The CDR3 consists of 13 residues. From germline, CDR1 is SGHVS and CDR2 FNYEAQ. CDR3 nucleotides: TGTGCCAGCAGCCAAAGACAGGGTGGGCCCCAGCATTTT. Translating it yields CASSQRQGGPQHF.

The chain recombines TRBV4-2 with TRBJ2-3; no definite D call. The germline CDR1 and CDR2 sequences are LGHNA and YNFKEQ. This CDR3 is built from 13 residues. The germline V and J ends were trimmed by 2 bases and 2 bases, with 5 bases remaining between them. In DNA, the CDR3 is TGTGCCAGCAGCCAAATAGTCACAGATACGCAGTATTTT. Protein sequence: CASSQIVTDTQYF.

This chain connects TRBV20-1 to TRBJ2-7; tentative D call: TRBD1 (6 bases). V was trimmed by 3 bases and J by 9 bases, leaving 27 bases between them. Germline values: CDR1 DFQATT, CDR2 SNEGSKA (reference sequence). The CDR3 loop spans 16 amino acids. The CDR3 coding sequence is TGCAGTGCTAGGAACCCAAACGGAAAAGGGGGAGACGGGCAGTACTTC. It is translated as CSARNPNGKGGDGQYF.